This T cell receptor beta chain appears in the sequencing data of a study of cytomegalovirus exposure and HLA in healthy donors. The PCR had 60 Vbeta and 13 Jbeta primers. TCRdb's table, derived via immunoSEQ multiplex PCR, lists solely in-frame clones and lacks some. The sample has approximately 100,000 clones, 74% seen once; the top ten hold 1.8%. Sequenced sample: PBMCs. This TCR derives from a male donor in good health and CMV-seronegative.

CDR3 in amino acids: CASSVGGELGANVLTF. CDR3 bases: TGTGCCAGCAGCGTAGGGGGGGAGCTTGGGGCCAACGTCCTGACTTTC. The chain joins TRBV9 to TRBJ2-6, with D possibly TRBD2 on 6 matching bases. The germline V gene encodes CDR1 SGDLS and CDR2 YYNGEE. Trimming took 0 bases from V and 3 from J, leaving 10 bases between them. The CDR3 is 16 residues long.